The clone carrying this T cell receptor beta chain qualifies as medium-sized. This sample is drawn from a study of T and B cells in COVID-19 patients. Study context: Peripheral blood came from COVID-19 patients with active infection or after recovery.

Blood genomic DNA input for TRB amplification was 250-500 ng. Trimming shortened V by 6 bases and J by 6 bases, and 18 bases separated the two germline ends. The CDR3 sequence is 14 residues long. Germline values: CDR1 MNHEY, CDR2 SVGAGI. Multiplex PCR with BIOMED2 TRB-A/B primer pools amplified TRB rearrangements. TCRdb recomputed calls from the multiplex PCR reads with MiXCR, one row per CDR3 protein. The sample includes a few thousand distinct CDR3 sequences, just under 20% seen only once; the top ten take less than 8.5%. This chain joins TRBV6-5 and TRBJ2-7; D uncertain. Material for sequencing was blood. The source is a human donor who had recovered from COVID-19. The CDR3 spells CASSLSFGSGEQYF. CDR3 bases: TGTGCCAGCAGCCTCTCTTTTGGGTCAGGCGAGCAGTACTTC.